The 5 T cell receptor beta chains listed next were all sequenced from one sample in a study of OX40 agonist ivuxolimab in advanced cancers. The method was immunoSEQ multiplex PCR; TCRdb's version includes in-frame clones alone and lacks a portion of them. The sample records tens of thousands of clones, 85% to 95% being singletons. The sequencing used CD4+ or CD8+ T cells sorted from blood, collected in a trial of the OX40 agonist ivuxolimab. The receptors originated from an adult with an advanced solid tumor such as melanoma, head and neck, liver or kidney cancer.

The J gene is TRBJ2-7, the V gene TRBV7-9; D unresolved. Germline V gives CDR1 SEHNR, CDR2 FQNEAQ (reference sequence). The CDR3 has 13 residues. V lost 4 bases, J lost 4 bases, and 11 bases lay in between. The CDR3 protein is CASSSLDLYEQYF. The CDR3, as DNA: TGTGCCAGCAGCTCTTTGGATTTATACGAGCAGTACTTC.

The rearrangement uses TRBV11-2 and TRBJ2-7, with 9 nucleotides matching TRBD1. The germline CDR1 and CDR2 sequences are SGHAT and FQNNGV. V gave up 4 bases and J gave up 2 bases; unmatched junction bases: 6. This CDR3 has 15 amino acids. CDR3 in DNA: TGTGCCAGCAGCTCAGAGACAGGGGGGGCCTACGAGCAGTACTTC. As protein: CASSSETGGAYEQYF.

This sequence joins TRBV18 and TRBJ2-7; 7 bases are shared with TRBD1. The germline gives CDR1 KGHSH, CDR2 LQKENI. This CDR3 spans 14 amino acids. V was clipped by 3 bases and J by 2 bases; unmatched bases: 4. CDR3 sequence: CASSPGTAAYEQYF. Here the CDR3 DNA reads TGTGCCAGCTCACCCGGGACAGCAGCCTACGAGCAGTACTTC.

The chain has TRBV19 and TRBJ2-7; TRBD2 aligns across 9 bases. The length of the CDR3 is 16 residues. The germline V gene encodes CDR1 LNHDA and CDR2 SQIVND (reference sequence). J gave up 5 bases and V 2 bases, and 10 bases lay outside the gene matches. The CDR3 nucleotides read TGTGCCAGTAGTATAATAGGGGTAGCGGGAGTCCACGAGCAGTACTTC. Translation gives CASSIIGVAGVHEQYF.

This clone has a handful of counts. The V call is TRBV11-3, the J call TRBJ2-5; no clear D gene. V was clipped by 3 bases and J by 6 bases, with 5 bases between them. The CDR3 sequence is 11 residues long. Germline CDR1 SGHNT, CDR2 YENEEA. Here the CDR3 reads CASSLAKTQYF. DNA for the CDR3: TGTGCCAGCAGCTTGGCGAAGACCCAGTACTTC.